Each of the 21 T cell receptor beta chains below was sequenced from the same sample in a study of T cells in localized non-small cell lung cancer. Produced via immunoSEQ multiplex PCR; TCRdb's table is partial and in-frame only. The data show around 100,000 clones, about nine tenths seen once. Specimen: peripheral blood, collected before any cancer treatment. These receptors were obtained from a man between 40 and 70 years old with stage I squamous cell lung carcinoma.

The chain uses TRBV5-1 and TRBJ2-7; D might be TRBD1 (6 bases). The CDR3 is made up of 12 amino acids. V shed 4 bases and J shed 5 bases, with 10 bases lying between them. Germline CDR1 reads SGHRS; CDR2 reads YFSETQ. In DNA, the CDR3 is TGCGCCAGCAGCGAGCAGGGGAACGAGCAGTACTTC. This gives the protein CASSEQGNEQYF.

This sequence joins TRBV5-5 and TRBJ2-3; TRBD1 is a possible D gene (5 bases). Germline CDR1 reads SGHKS; CDR2 reads YYEKEE (reference sequence). The CDR3 consists of 13 residues. V was cut by 2 bases and J by 4 bases, with 8 bases left in between. CDR3 loop: CASSFQGADTQYF. DNA of the CDR3: TGTGCCAGCAGCTTTCAGGGTGCAGATACGCAGTATTTT.

V gene TRBV23-1 combines with J gene TRBJ1-2, with D tentatively TRBD1 (6 bases). TRBV23-1 is an open reading frame, and its role is uncertain. The CDR3 runs to 17 residues. Trimming removed 0 bases from V and 2 bases from J, with 16 bases in between. Here the CDR3 reads CASSQSCGGKRNYGYTF. In DNA form, the CDR3 reads TGCGCCAGCAGTCAATCTTGCGGGGGCAAAAGGAACTATGGCTACACCTTC.

The chain employs TRBV9 and TRBJ2-3; possibly TRBD2 for D (7 bases). Germline V gene data show CDR1 as SGDLS and CDR2 as YYNGEE. Trimming stripped 4 bases from V and 4 bases from J, with 22 bases between. The CDR3 has 17 amino acids. The CDR3 here is CASSPLGGGAGADTQYF. The CDR3 region has the DNA TGTGCCAGCAGCCCCCTAGGAGGGGGGGCCGGAGCAGATACGCAGTATTTT.

The CDR3, as DNA: TGTGCCAGCGGTCCCCCCGGGGGTAACAATCAGCCCCAGCATTTT. Translation gives CASGPPGGNNQPQHF. The chain joins TRBV28 to TRBJ1-5, with D maybe TRBD1 (5 bases). The V and J ends lost 8 bases and 3 bases respectively, with 17 bases between them. CDR3 length: 15 amino acids. Per germline, CDR1 MDHEN and CDR2 SYDVKM. The whole variable domain, remainder taken from reference TRBV28 and TRBJ1-5, is DVKVTQSSRYLVKRTGEKVFLECVQDMDHENMFWYRQDPGLGLRLIYFSYDVKMKEKGDIPEGYSVSREKKERFSLILESASTNQTSMYLCASGPPGGNNQPQHFGDGTRLSIL.

The chain recombines TRBV28 with TRBJ2-7; D possibly corresponds to TRBD2 (6 bases). This CDR3 has 15 residues. V was clipped by 5 bases and J by 3 bases, with 17 bases between them. Per the germline V gene, CDR1 is MDHEN and CDR2 is SYDVKM. CDR3 loop: CASSLRRDSNYEQYF. CDR3 bases: TGTGCCAGCAGTCTCCGACGGGACTCTAACTACGAGCAGTACTTC. The variable domain in full, with the rest retrieved from reference TRBV28 and TRBJ2-7, is DVKVTQSSRYLVKRTGEKVFLECVQDMDHENMFWYRQDPGLGLRLIYFSYDVKMKEKGDIPEGYSVSREKKERFSLILESASTNQTSMYLCASSLRRDSNYEQYFGPGTRLTVT.

This clone was picked up a small number of times. The CDR3 sequence: CASSTNFAYEQYF. The CDR3 DNA reads TGTGCCAGTAGTACTAACTTCGCCTACGAGCAGTACTTC. The chain couples TRBV19 to TRBJ2-7; D unresolved. The germline V and J ends were trimmed by 4 bases and 2 bases, with 9 bases remaining between them. Germline V gene data show CDR1 as LNHDA and CDR2 as SQIVND (reference sequence). This CDR3 comprises 13 residues.

The J gene is TRBJ2-1, the V gene TRBV28; 8 nucleotides align to TRBD2. V shed 6 bases, J shed 9 bases, and the junction held 7 bases outside the gene matches. CDR3 length equals 13 residues. Per germline, CDR1 MDHEN and CDR2 SYDVKM. This chain's CDR3 is CASSPRGGSEQFF. The CDR3 DNA reads TGTGCCAGCAGCCCCCGGGGGGGCAGTGAGCAGTTCTTC.

Comments on this clone: The sample has other DNA sequences that encode this CDR3 too. The rearrangement uses TRBV7-8 and TRBJ1-2, with D maybe TRBD1 (5 bases). Germline V gives CDR1 SGHVS, CDR2 FQNEAQ. This CDR3 has 14 residues. Between the trimmed V and J ends, which lost 5 bases and 2 bases, there was a span of 12 bases. This chain's CDR3 is CASSPGQGNYGYTF. The CDR3 nucleotides are TGTGCCAGCAGCCCTGGGCAGGGAAACTATGGCTACACCTTC.

This clone turned up a few times. V and J are TRBV9 and TRBJ2-3; no reliable D call. This CDR3 has 13 residues. Germline values: CDR1 SGDLS, CDR2 YYNGEE. The V end was cut by 0 bases, the J end by 7 bases, with 9 bases between. In DNA form, the CDR3 reads TGTGCCAGCAGCGTAGGAGGTGTTTATACGCAGTATTTT. Its translation is CASSVGGVYTQYF.

The V gene is TRBV11-2, the J gene TRBJ2-5; 8 positions agree with TRBD1. The CDR3 covers 15 residues. Germline V gene data show CDR1 as SGHAT and CDR2 as FQNNGV. With 5 bases clipped from V and 4 bases from J, the junction kept 9 bases outside the gene matches. The chain's CDR3 is CASSPGQGAGETQYF. The CDR3 nucleotides are TGTGCCAGCAGCCCGGGCCAGGGGGCAGGAGAGACCCAGTACTTC.

The gene calls are TRBV7-6 and TRBJ2-7; 10 bases are shared with TRBD1. Trimming removed 0 bases from V and 2 bases from J; junction bases left unmatched: 4. The CDR3 consists of 16 residues. The germline gives CDR1 SGHVS, CDR2 FNYEAQ. CDR3 protein: CASSLAPGQGAYEQYF. The CDR3 DNA follows: TGTGCCAGCAGCTTAGCCCCTGGACAGGGGGCCTACGAGCAGTACTTC.

There are a few counts of this clone. The chain couples TRBV7-2 to TRBJ1-2; tentative D call: TRBD1 (6 bases). V lost 1 base, J lost 5 bases, and 11 bases lay in between. The CDR3 length is 14 residues. Germline-derived CDR1 and CDR2 are SGHTA and FQGNSA. The DNA for the CDR3 is TGTGCCAGCAGCTTAGGACAGGCCGGATATGGCTACACCTTC. This sequence encodes CASSLGQAGYGYTF.

The chain employs TRBV7-8 and TRBJ2-7; 8 bases agree with TRBD1. The CDR3 has 16 residues. The V gene end was trimmed by 3 bases and the J gene end by 1 base; junction bases not matched to a gene: 8. Germline V lookup: CDR1 SGHVS, CDR2 FQNEAQ. The CDR3 region has the DNA TGTGCCAGCAGCTTGGGCTCCGGGACAGGTTCCTACGAGCAGTACTTC. Amino acid sequence: CASSLGSGTGSYEQYF.

This chain joins TRBV27 and TRBJ1-3; D perhaps matches TRBD1 (6 bases). Germline V gene lookup returns CDR1 MNHEY and CDR2 SMNVEV (reference sequence). CDR3 length: 14 residues. Trimming took off 5 bases at V and 3 bases at J, with 11 bases between the two ends. CDR3 sequence reads: CASSNRVGGNTIYF. In DNA form, the CDR3 reads TGTGCCAGCAGTAACAGGGTGGGTGGAAACACCATATATTTT.

The chain carries TRBV19 and TRBJ1-1; D is undetermined. Germline CDR1 reads LNHDA; CDR2 reads SQIVND (reference sequence). V lost 5 bases and J lost 1, with 8 bases in between. The CDR3 contains 13 residues. The CDR3 sequence: CASSVLPNTEAFF. Here the CDR3 DNA reads TGTGCCAGTAGTGTACTTCCGAACACTGAAGCTTTCTTT.

This clone occurred a few times. V and J are TRBV7-3 and TRBJ1-1; tentative D call: TRBD1 (5 bases). The CDR3 has 14 amino acids. Germline values: CDR1 SGHTA, CDR2 FQGTGA. Between the trimmed V and J ends, which lost 5 bases and 5 bases, there was a span of 15 bases. The CDR3 is CASSPRIWGTEAFF. The DNA of the CDR3 is TGTGCCAGCAGCCCCCGGATCTGGGGGACTGAAGCTTTCTTT.

The chain joins TRBV10-3 to TRBJ2-3, with D maybe TRBD2 (6 bases). The CDR3 contains 11 residues. V shed 10 bases and J shed 1 base, with 6 bases lying between them. The V gene's germline CDR1 is ENHRY and CDR2 SYGVKD. This chain's CDR3 is CATGGTDTQYF. The CDR3 DNA reads as TGTGCCACGGGAGGCACAGATACGCAGTATTTT.

CDR3 bases: TGCGCCAGCAGCTTAGGATCGGTAGGACAGGGTAATAAAGAAAAACTGTTTTTT. Protein sequence: CASSLGSVGQGNKEKLFF. The chain joins TRBV5-1 to TRBJ1-4; 8 positions agree with TRBD1. The CDR3 totals 18 residues. Germline V gene lookup returns CDR1 SGHRS and CDR2 YFSETQ. Trimming removed 2 bases from V and 8 bases from J; junction bases left unmatched: 17.

The chain links TRBV9 to TRBJ2-5; 9 nucleotides match TRBD2. The junction had 5 bases not matched to a gene; V was cut back by 3 bases and J by 5 bases. The CDR3 extends over 14 amino acids. CDR1 is SGDLS and CDR2 is YYNGEE in the germline V gene. CDR3 region: CASSARTSDETQYF. The CDR3 coding sequence is TGTGCCAGCAGCGCCCGGACTAGCGACGAGACCCAGTACTTC.

Of note for this clone: Other DNA variants within this sample encode the same CDR3. CDR3 nucleotide sequence: TGTGCCAGCAGTTCCCCCGGGGAGCTGTTTTTT. Translation: CASSSPGELFF. This chain joins TRBV28 and TRBJ2-2; D unresolved. The CDR3 extends over 11 amino acids. Trimming took off 4 bases at V and 6 bases at J, with 3 bases between the two ends. CDR1 and CDR2 (germline): MDHEN, SYDVKM.